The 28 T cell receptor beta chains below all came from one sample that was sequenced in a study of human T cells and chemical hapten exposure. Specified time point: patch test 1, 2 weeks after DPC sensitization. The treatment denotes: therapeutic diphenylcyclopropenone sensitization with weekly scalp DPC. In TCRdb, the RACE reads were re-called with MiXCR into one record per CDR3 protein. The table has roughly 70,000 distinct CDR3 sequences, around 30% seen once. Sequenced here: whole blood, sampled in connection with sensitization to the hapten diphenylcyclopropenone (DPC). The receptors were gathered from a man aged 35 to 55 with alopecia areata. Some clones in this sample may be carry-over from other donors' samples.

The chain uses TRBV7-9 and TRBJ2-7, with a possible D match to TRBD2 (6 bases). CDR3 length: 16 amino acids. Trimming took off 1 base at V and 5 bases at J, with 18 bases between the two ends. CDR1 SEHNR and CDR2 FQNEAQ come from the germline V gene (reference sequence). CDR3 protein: CASSLGLLEGLNEQYF. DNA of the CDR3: TGTGCCAGCAGCTTAGGTTTGCTGGAGGGCCTCAACGAGCAGTACTTC.

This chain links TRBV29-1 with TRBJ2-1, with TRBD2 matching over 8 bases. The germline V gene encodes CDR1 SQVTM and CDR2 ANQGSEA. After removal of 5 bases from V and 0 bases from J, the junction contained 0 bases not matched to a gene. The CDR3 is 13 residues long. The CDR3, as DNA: TGCAGCGTTAGCGGGAGCTCCTACAATGAGCAGTTCTTC. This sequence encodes CSVSGSSYNEQFF.

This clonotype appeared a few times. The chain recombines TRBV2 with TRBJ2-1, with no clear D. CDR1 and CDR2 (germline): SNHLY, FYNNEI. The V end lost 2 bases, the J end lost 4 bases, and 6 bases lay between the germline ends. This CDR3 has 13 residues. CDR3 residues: CASSELVYNEQFF. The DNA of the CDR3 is TGTGCCAGCAGTGAATTAGTTTACAATGAGCAGTTCTTC.

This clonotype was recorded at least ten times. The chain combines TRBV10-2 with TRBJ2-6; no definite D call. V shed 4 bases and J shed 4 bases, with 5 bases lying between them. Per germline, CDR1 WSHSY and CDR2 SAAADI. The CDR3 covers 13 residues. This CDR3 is CASSAAGANVLTF. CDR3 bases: TGCGCCAGCAGTGCCGCCGGGGCCAACGTCCTGACTTTC.

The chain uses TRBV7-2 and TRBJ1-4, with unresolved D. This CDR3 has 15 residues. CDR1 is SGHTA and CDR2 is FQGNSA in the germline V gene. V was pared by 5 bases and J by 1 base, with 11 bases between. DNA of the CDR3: TGTGCCAGCAGCCGAACTGGGTTAACTAATGAAAAACTGTTTTTT. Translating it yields CASSRTGLTNEKLFF.

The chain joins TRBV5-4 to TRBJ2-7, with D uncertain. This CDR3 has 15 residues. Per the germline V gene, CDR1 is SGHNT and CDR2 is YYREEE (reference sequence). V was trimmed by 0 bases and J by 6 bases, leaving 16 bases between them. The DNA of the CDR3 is TGTGCCAGCAGCTTGGTTGGGCGTCTGGGTCCCGAGCAGTACTTC. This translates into CASSLVGRLGPEQYF.

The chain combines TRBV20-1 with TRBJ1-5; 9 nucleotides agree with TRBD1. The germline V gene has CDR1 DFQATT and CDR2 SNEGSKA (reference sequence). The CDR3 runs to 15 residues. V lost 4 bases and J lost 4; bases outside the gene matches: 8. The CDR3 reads CSATDRGVANQPQHF. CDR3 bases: TGCAGTGCTACCGACAGGGGGGTCGCTAATCAGCCCCAGCATTTT.

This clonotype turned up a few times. CDR3 DNA: TGTGCCAGCAGTTCCCTGGGGGGGACTGAAGCTTTCTTT. This encodes CASSSLGGTEAFF. The chain joins TRBV12-3 or TRBV12-4 to TRBJ1-1; TRBD1 might be the D (5 bases). Trimming took 4 bases from V and 5 from J, leaving 11 bases between them. CDR3 length: 13 amino acids.

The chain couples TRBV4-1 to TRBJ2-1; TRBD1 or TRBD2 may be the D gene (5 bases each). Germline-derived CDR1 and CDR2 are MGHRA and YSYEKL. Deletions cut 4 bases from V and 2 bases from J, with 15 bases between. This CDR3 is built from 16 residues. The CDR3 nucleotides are TGCGCCAGCAGCCTGGACTCCTCGGACACCTACAATGAGCAGTTCTTC. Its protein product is CASSLDSSDTYNEQFF.

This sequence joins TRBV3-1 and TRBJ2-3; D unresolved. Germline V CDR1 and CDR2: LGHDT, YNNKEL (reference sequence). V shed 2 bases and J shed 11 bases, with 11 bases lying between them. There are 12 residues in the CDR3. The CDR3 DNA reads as TGTGCCAGCAGCCAATCGGCCAGGAGGCAGTATTTT. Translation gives CASSQSARRQYF.

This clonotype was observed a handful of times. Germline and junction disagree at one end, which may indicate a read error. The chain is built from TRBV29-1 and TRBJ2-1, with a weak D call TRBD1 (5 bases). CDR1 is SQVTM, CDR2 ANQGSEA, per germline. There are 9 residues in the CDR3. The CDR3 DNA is TGCAGCGTTGGGGTAAGGGGTACCTTC. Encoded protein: CSVGVRGTF.

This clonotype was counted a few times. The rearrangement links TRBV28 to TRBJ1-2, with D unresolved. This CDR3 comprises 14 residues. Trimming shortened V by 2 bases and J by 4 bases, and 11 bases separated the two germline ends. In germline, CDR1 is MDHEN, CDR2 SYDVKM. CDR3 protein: CASSLGHSFYGYTF. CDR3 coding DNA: TGTGCCAGCAGTTTAGGGCACAGCTTCTATGGCTACACCTTC.

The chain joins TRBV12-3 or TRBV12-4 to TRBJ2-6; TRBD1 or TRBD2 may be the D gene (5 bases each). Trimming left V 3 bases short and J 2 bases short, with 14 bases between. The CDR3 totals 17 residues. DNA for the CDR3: TGTGCCAGCAGTTTGCCGGGACGGCTAACTGGGGCCAACGTCCTGACTTTC. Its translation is CASSLPGRLTGANVLTF.

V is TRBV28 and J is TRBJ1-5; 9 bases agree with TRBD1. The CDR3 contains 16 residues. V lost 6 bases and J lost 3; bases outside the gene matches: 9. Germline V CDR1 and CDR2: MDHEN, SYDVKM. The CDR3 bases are TGTGCCAGCAGAGAACTGACAGGGGGATACAATCAGCCCCAGCATTTT. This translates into CASRELTGGYNQPQHF. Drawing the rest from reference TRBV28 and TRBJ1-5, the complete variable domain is DVKVTQSSRYLVKRTGEKVFLECVQDMDHENMFWYRQDPGLGLRLIYFSYDVKMKEKGDIPEGYSVSREKKERFSLILESASTNQTSMYLCASRELTGGYNQPQHFGDGTRLSIL.

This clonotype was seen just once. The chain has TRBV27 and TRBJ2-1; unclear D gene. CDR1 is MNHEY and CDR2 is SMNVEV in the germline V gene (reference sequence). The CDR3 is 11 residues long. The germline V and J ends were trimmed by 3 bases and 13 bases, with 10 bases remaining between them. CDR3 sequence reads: CASSFGDLQFF. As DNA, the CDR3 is TGTGCCAGCAGTTTTGGTGACCTACAGTTCTTC.

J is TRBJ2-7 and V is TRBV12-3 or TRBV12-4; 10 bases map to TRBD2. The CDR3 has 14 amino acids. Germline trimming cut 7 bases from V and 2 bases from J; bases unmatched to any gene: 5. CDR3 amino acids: CASTRTSGAYEQYF. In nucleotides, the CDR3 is TGTGCCAGCACCCGGACTAGCGGAGCCTACGAGCAGTACTTC.

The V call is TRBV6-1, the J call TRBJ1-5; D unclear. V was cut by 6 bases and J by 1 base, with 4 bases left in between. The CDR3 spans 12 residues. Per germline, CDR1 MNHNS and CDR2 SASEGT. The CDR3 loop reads CASRLSNQPQHF. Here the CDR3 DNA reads TGTGCCAGCAGGCTCAGCAATCAGCCCCAGCATTTT.

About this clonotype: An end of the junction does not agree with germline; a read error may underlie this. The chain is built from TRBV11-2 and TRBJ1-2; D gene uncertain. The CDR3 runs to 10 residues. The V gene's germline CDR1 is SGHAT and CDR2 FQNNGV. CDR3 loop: CASSLTRMSF. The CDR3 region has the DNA TGTGCCAGCAGCTTAACAAGAATGTCCTTC.

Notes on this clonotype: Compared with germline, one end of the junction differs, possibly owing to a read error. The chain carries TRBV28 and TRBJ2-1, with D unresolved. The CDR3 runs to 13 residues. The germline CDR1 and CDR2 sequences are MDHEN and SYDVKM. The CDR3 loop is CASSLKWHPEQLF. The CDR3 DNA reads TGTGCCAGCAGTCTTAAGTGGCATCCTGAGCAGCTCTTC.

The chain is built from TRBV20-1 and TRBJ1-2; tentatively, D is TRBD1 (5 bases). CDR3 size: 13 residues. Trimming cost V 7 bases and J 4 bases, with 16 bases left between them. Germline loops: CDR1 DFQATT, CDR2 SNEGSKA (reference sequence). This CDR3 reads CSVPDPGGYGYTF. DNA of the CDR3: TGCAGTGTTCCAGATCCGGGGGGCTATGGCTACACCTTC.

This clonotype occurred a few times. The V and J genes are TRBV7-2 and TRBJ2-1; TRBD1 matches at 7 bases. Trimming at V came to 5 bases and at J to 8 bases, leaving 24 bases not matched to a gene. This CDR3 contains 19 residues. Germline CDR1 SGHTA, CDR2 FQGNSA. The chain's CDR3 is CASSHRQGVGYTISDEQFF. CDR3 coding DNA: TGTGCCAGCAGCCATCGACAGGGAGTTGGATATACAATTTCGGATGAGCAGTTCTTC.

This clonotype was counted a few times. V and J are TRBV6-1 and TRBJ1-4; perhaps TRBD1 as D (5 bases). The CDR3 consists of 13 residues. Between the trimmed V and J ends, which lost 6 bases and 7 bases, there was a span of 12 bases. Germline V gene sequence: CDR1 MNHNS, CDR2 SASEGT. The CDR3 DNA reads TGTGCCAGCAGAGACAGTTTGGGTGAAAAACTGTTTTTT. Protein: CASRDSLGEKLFF.

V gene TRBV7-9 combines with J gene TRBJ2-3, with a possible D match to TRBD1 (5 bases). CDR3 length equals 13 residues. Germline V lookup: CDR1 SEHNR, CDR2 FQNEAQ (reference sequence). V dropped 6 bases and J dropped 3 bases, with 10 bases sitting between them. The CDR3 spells CASRTDITDTQYF. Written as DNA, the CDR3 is TGTGCCAGCAGAACGGACATTACAGATACGCAGTATTTT.

The CDR3 sequence is CASSSGLAGAYEQYF. The CDR3 DNA follows: TGCGCCAGCAGCTCGGGACTAGCGGGAGCCTACGAGCAGTACTTC. V and J are TRBV4-3 and TRBJ2-7; the match to TRBD2 covers 14 bases. CDR1 is LGHNA, CDR2 YSLEER, per germline. Trimming took 5 bases from V and 2 from J; bases not matched to a gene: 2. CDR3 length: 15 amino acids.

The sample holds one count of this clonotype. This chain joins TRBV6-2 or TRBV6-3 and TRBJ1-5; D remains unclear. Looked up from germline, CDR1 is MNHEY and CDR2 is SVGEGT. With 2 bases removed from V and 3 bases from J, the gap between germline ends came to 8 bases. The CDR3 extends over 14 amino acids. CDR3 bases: TGTGCCAGCAGTTACCTGGACCCCAATCAGCCCCAGCATTTT. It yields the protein CASSYLDPNQPQHF.

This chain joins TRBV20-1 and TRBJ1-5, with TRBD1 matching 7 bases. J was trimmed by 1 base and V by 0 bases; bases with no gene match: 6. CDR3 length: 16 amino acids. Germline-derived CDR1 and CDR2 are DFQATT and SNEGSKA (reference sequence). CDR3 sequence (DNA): TGCAGTGCTAGAGATGCGGCAGGGGGGAGCAATCAGCCCCAGCATTTT. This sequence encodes CSARDAAGGSNQPQHF.

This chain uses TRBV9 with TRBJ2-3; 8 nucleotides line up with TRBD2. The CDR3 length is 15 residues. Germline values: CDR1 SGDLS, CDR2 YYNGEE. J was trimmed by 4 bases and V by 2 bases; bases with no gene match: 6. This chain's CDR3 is CASSVWGREADTQYF. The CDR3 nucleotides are TGTGCCAGCAGCGTTTGGGGGCGGGAGGCAGATACGCAGTATTTT. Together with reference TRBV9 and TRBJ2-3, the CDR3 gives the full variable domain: DSGVTQTPKHLITATGQRVTLRCSPRSGDLSVYWYQQSLDQGLQFLIQYYNGEERAKGNILERFSAQQFPDLHSELNLSSLELGDSALYFCASSVWGREADTQYFGPGTRLTVL.

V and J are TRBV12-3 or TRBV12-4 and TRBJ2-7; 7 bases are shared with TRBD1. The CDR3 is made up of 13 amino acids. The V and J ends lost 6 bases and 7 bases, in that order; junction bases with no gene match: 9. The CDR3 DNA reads TGTGCCAGCAGCTCGACAGGGTTCGATGAGCAGTACTTC. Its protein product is CASSSTGFDEQYF.